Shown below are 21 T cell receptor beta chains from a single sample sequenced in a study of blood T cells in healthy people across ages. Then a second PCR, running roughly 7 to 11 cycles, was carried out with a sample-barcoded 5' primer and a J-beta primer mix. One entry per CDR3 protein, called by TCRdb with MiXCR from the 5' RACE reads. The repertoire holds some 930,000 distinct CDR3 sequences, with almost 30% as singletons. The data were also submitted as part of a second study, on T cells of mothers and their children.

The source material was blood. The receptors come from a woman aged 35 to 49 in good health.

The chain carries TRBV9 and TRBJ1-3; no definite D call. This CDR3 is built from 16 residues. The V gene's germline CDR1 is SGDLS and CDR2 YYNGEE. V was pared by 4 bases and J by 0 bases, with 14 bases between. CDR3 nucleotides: TGTGCCAGCAGCCCCACTTCGGCGGTCTCTGGAAACACCATATATTTT. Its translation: CASSPTSAVSGNTIYF.

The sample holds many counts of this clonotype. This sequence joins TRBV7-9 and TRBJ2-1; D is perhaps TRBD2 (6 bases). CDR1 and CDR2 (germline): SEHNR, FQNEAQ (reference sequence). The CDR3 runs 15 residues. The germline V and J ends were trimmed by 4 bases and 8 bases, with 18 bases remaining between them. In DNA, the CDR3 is TGTGCCAGCAGCTGGTACGCGACGGGGGACTATGAGCAGTTCTTC. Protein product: CASSWYATGDYEQFF.

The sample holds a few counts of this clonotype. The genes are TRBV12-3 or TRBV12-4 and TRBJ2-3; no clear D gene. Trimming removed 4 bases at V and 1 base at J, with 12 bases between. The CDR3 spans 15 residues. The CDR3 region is CASSSPRWGTDTQYF. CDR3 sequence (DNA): TGTGCCAGCAGTTCCCCCAGGTGGGGCACAGATACGCAGTATTTT.

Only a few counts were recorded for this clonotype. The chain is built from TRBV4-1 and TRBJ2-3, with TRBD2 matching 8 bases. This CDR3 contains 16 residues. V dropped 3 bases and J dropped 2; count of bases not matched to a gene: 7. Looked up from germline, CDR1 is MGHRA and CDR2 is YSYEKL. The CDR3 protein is CASSHQAGVVTDTQYF. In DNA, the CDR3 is TGCGCCAGCAGCCACCAAGCGGGGGTGGTCACAGATACGCAGTATTTT.

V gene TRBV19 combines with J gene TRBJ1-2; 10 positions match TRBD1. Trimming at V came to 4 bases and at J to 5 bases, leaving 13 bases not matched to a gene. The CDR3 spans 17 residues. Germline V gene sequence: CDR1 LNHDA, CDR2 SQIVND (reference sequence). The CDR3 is CASSRKPTRTGGYGYTF. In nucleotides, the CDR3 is TGTGCCAGTAGTAGAAAGCCCACACGGACAGGGGGATATGGCTACACCTTC.

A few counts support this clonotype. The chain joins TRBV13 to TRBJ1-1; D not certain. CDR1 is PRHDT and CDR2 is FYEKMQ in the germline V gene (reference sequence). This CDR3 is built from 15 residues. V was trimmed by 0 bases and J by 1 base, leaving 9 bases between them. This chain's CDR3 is CASSLGWVENTEAFF. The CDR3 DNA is TGTGCCAGCAGCTTAGGTTGGGTAGAGAACACTGAAGCTTTCTTT. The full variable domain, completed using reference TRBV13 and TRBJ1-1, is AAGVIQSPRHLIKEKRETATLKCYPIPRHDTVYWYQQGPGQDPQFLISFYEKMQSDKGSIPDRFSAQQFSDYHSELNMSSLELGDSALYFCASSLGWVENTEAFFGQGTRLTVV.

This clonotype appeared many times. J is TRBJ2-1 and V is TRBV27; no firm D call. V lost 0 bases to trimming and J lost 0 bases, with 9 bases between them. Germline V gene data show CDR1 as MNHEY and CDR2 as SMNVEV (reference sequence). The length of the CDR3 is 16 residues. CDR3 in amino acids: CASSLSGQSSYNEQFF. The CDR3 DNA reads TGTGCCAGCAGTTTATCCGGCCAGAGCTCCTACAATGAGCAGTTCTTC.

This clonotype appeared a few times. CDR3 bases: TGCGCCAGCAGCTTAACGACAGGGCCCTACGAGCAGTTCTTC. It translates to CASSLTTGPYEQFF. The chain has TRBV5-1 and TRBJ2-1, with 7 bases fitting TRBD1. This CDR3 region has 14 residues. The germline V gene has CDR1 SGHRS and CDR2 YFSETQ. V lost 2 bases and J lost 10; bases outside the gene matches: 9.

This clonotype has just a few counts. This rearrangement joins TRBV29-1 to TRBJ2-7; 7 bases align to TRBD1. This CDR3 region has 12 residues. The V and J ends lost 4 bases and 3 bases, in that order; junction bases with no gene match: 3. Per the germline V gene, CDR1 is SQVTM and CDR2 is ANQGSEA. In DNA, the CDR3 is TGCAGCGTTGTAGGGGGCCGCTACGAGCAGTACTTC. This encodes CSVVGGRYEQYF.

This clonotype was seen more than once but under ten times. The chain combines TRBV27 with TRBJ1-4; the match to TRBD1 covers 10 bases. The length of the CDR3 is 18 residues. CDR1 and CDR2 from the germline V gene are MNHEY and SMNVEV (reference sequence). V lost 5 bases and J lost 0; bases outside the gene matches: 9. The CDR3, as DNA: TGTGCCAGCAGTCCCCGGGACAGGGGATTCCCAACTAATGAAAAACTGTTTTTT. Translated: CASSPRDRGFPTNEKLFF.

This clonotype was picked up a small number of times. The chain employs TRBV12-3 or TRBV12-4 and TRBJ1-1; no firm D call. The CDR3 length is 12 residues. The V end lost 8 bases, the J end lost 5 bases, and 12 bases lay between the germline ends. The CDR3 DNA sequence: TGTGCCAGCGGGGTCAGAGGGACTGAAGCTTTCTTT. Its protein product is CASGVRGTEAFF.

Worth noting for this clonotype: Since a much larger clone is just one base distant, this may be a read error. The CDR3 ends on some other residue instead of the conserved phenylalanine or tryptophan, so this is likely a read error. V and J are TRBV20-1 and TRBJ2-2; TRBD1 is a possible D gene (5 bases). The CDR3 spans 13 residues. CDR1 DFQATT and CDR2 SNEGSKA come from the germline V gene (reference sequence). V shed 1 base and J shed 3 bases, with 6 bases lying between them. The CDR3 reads CSARGGDTGELFV. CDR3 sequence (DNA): TGCAGTGCTAGAGGGGGCGACACCGGGGAGCTGTTTGTT.

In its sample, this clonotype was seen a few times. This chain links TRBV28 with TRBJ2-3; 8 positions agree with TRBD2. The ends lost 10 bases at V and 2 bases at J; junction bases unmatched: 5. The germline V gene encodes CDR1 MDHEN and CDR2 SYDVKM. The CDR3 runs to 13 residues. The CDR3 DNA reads TGTGCCATCAAACTAGCGGACACAGATACGCAGTATTTT. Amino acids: CAIKLADTDTQYF.

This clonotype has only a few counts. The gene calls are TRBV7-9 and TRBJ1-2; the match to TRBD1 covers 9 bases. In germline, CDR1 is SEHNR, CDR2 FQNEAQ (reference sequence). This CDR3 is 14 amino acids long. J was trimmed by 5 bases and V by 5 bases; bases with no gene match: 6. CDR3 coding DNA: TGTGCCAGCAGCCTCAAAGGGACAGGGTATGGCTACACCTTC. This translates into CASSLKGTGYGYTF.

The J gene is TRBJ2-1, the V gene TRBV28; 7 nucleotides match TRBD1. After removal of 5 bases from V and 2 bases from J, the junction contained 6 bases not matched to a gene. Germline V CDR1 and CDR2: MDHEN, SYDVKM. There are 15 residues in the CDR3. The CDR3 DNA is TGTGCCAGCAGTCCAGGGGGACAGACCTACAATGAGCAGTTCTTC. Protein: CASSPGGQTYNEQFF.

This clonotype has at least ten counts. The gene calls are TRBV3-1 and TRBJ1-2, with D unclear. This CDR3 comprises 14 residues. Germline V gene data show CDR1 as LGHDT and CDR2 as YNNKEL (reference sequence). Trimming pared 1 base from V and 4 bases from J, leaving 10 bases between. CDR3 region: CASSQVQSTYGYTF. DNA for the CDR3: TGTGCCAGCAGCCAAGTTCAGAGCACCTATGGCTACACCTTC.

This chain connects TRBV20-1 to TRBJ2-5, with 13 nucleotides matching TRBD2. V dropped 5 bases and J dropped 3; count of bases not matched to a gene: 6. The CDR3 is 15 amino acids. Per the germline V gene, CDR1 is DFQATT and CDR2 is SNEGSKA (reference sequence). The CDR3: CSAAGLAGVEETQYF. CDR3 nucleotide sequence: TGCAGTGCTGCAGGACTAGCGGGGGTCGAAGAGACCCAGTACTTC.

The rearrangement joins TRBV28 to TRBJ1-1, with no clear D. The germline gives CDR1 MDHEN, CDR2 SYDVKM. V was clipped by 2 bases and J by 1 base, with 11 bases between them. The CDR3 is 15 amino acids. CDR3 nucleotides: TGTGCCAGCAGTTTAAGTCCGGGATGGAACACTGAAGCTTTCTTT. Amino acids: CASSLSPGWNTEAFF.

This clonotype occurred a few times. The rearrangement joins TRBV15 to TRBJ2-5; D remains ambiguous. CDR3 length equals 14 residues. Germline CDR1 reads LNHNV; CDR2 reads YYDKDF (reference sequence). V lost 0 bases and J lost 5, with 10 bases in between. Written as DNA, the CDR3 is TGTGCCACCAGCAGAGAGGTGGGGTGGGAGACCCAGTACTTC. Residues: CATSREVGWETQYF.

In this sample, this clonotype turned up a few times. Here the CDR3 DNA reads TGTGCCAGCAGCCAAGGAGGCCAAGAGACCCAGTTCTTC. As protein: CASSQGGQETQFF. This chain joins TRBV14 and TRBJ2-5; D is unresolved. Judging by the DNA end, TRBJ2-1 fits better; the J call may be wrong. The CDR3 has 13 amino acids. In germline, CDR1 is SGHDN, CDR2 FVKESK.

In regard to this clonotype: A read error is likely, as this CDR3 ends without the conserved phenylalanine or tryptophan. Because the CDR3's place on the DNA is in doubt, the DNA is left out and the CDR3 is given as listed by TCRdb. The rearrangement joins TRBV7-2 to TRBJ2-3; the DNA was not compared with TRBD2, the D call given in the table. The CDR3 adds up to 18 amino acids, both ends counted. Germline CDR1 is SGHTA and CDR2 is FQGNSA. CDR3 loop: CASRRGSSSGGGTDTEYV.